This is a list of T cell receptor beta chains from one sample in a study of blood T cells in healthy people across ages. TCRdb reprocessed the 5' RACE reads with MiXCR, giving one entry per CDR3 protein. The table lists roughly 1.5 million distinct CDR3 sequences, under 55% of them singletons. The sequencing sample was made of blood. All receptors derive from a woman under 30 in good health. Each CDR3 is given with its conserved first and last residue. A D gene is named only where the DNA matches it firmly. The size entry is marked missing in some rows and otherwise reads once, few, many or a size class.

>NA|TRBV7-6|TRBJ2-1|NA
CASSLVSNNEQFF
TGTGCCAGCAGCTTAGTCTCGAACAATGAGCAGTTCTTC
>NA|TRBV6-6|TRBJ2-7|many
CASSSLGSYEQYF
TGTGCCAGCAGCTCGCTGGGGTCCTACGAGCAGTACTTC
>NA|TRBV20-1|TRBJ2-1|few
CSARVMGSSYNEQFF
TGCAGTGCTAGAGTGATGGGGAGCTCCTACAATGAGCAGTTCTTC
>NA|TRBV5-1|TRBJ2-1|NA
CASSFGHRGSYNEQFF
TGCGCCAGCAGCTTCGGCCACCGCGGCTCCTACAATGAGCAGTTCTTC
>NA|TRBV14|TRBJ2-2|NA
CASSQGYTGELFF
TGTGCCAGCAGCCAAGGGTACACCGGGGAGCTGTTTTTT
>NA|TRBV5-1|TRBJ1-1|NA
CASSLGPTGNTEAFF
TGCGCCAGCAGCTTGGGACCAACAGGGAACACTGAAGCTTTCTTT
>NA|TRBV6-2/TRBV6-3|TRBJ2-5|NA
CASSVFGINQETQYF
TGTGCCAGCAGCGTTTTCGGAATAAACCAAGAGACCCAGTACTTC
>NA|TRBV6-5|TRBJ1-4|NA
CASRIHSGSEKLFF
TGTGCCAGCAGAATCCACTCCGGGAGTGAAAAACTGTTTTTT
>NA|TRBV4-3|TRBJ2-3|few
CASSQDFERAARDTQYF
TGCGCCAGCAGCCAAGATTTCGAGCGGGCAGCCCGGGATACGCAGTATTTT
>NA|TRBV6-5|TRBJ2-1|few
CASTSEGSSYNEQFF
TGTGCCAGCACGTCCGAGGGTAGCTCCTACAATGAGCAGTTCTTC
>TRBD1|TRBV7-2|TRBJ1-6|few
CASSSRQGASPLHF
TGTGCCAGCAGCTCGAGACAGGGGGCTTCACCCCTCCACTTT
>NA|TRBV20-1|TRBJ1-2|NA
CSARAPGFGSYGYTF
TGCAGTGCTAGAGCCCCGGGGTTCGGCTCCTATGGCTACACCTTC
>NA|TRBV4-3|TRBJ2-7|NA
CASSQDRTLGGEQYF
TGCGCCAGCAGCCAAGATAGGACCTTGGGAGGCGAGCAGTACTTC
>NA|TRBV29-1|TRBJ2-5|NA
CSSGQAQETQYF
TGCAGCTCTGGGCAGGCCCAAGAGACCCAGTACTTC
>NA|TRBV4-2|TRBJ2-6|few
CASSQGQGGSGANVLTF
TGTGCCAGCAGCCAAGGCCAAGGGGGAAGTGGGGCCAACGTCCTGACTTTC
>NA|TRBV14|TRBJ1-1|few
CASSQDWGPNTEAFF
TGTGCCAGCAGCCAAGATTGGGGTCCGAACACTGAAGCTTTCTTT
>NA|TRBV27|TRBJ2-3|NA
CTSSEVGDTQYF
TGTACCAGCAGTGAGGTGGGGGATACGCAGTATTTT
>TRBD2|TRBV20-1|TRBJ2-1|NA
CSAWTSPKNEQFF
TGCAGTGCGTGGACTAGCCCCAAGAATGAGCAGTTCTTC
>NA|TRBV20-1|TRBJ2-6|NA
CSASGRASSGANVLTF
TGCAGTGCTAGTGGCAGGGCTAGCTCTGGGGCCAACGTCCTGACTTTC
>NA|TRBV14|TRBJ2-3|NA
CASSPPWVLGDTDTQYF
TGTGCCAGCAGCCCCCCCTGGGTCCTAGGGGATACCGATACGCAGTATTTT
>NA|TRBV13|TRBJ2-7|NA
CASRGPNSYEQYF
TGTGCCAGCAGGGGGCCAAACTCCTACGAGCAGTACTTC
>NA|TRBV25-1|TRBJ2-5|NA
CASPDSSSYNEQYF
TGTGCCAGCCCTGACAGCAGCTCCTACAATGAGCAGTACTTC
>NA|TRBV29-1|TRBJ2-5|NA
CSVTKGETQYF
TGCAGCGTAACTAAGGGGGAGACCCAGTACTTC
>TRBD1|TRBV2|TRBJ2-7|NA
CASKLDRGRSYEQYF
TGTGCCAGCAAACTTGACAGGGGTCGATCCTACGAGCAGTACTTC
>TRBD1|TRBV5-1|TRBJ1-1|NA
CASSYWDSLEGETEAFF
TGCGCCAGCAGCTATTGGGACAGCCTAGAGGGTGAAACTGAAGCTTTCTTT
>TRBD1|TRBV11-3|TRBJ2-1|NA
CASSLGQGSYEQFF
TGTGCCAGCAGCTTGGGACAGGGGAGCTATGAGCAGTTCTTC
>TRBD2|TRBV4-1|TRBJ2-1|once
CASSLKGAGDYNEQFF
TGCGCCAGCAGCCTAAAGGGAGCGGGGGATTACAATGAGCAGTTCTTC
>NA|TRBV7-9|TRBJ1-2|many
CASSLSDRNYGYTF
TGTGCCAGCAGCTTAAGTGACAGGAACTATGGCTACACCTTC
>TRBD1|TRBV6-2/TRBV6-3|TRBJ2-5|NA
CASSFAGQGQETQYF
TGTGCCAGCAGTTTCGCGGGACAGGGCCAAGAGACCCAGTACTTC
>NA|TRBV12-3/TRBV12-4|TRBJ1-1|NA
CTSTPRWGNTEAFF
TGTACCAGCACCCCTAGGTGGGGGAACACTGAAGCTTTCTTT
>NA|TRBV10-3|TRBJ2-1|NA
CAIAVLLVNEQFF
TGTGCCATCGCAGTTCTATTGGTCAATGAGCAGTTCTTC
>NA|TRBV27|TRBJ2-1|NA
CASSFQGTEQVF
TGTGCCAGCAGTTTTCAGGGCACTGAGCAGGTCTTC
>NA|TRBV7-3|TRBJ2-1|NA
CASSLTAKEPYNEQFF
TGTGCCAGCAGCTTAACGGCGAAGGAACCTTACAATGAGCAGTTCTTC
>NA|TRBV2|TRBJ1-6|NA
CASSDLDNSPLHF
TGTGCCAGCAGTGACCTTGATAATTCACCCCTCCACTTT
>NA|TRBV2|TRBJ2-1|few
CASYRDWNNEQFF
TGTGCCAGCTACCGGGACTGGAACAATGAGCAGTTCTTC
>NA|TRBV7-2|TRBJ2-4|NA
CASSFTRQKNIQYF
TGTGCCAGCAGCTTCACTAGACAGAAAAACATTCAGTACTTC
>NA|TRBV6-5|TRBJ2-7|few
CASSYSARTGSYEQYF
TGTGCCAGCAGTTACTCGGCACGGACCGGATCCTACGAGCAGTACTTC
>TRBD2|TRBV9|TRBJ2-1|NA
CASSVSGGAYEQFF
TGTGCCAGCAGCGTAAGCGGGGGGGCCTATGAGCAGTTCTTC
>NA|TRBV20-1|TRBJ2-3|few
CSSHPRPGTDTQYF
TGCAGTTCCCATCCCCGGCCTGGCACAGATACGCAGTATTTT
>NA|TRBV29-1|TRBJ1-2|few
CSVAGGNYGYTF
TGCAGCGTTGCGGGGGGTAACTATGGCTACACCTTC
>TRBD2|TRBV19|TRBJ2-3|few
CASSTRPLLAGAGDTQYF
TGTGCCAGTAGTACCCGGCCCCTACTAGCGGGGGCGGGGGATACGCAGTATTTT
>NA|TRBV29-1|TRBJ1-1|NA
CSVKPWGTNTEAFF
TGCAGCGTAAAACCCTGGGGTACGAACACTGAAGCTTTCTTT
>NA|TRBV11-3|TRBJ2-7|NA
CASSLGSGSYNEQYF
TGTGCCAGCAGCTTAGGTAGCGGCTCCTACAATGAGCAGTACTTC
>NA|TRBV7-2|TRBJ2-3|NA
CASSRGPAPDTQYF
TGTGCCAGCAGCAGGGGCCCCGCCCCAGATACGCAGTATTTT
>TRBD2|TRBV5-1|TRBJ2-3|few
CASSLGLAAALSTDTQYF
TGCGCCAGCAGCCTAGGACTAGCGGCTGCCCTTAGCACAGATACGCAGTATTTT
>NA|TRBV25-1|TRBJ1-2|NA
CASSDPPTDYGYTF
TGTGCCAGCAGTGATCCCCCTACAGATTATGGCTACACCTTC
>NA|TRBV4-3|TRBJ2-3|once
CASSQDGWGGADMQYF
TGCGCCAGCAGCCAAGATGGGTGGGGTGGAGCAGATATGCAGTATTTT
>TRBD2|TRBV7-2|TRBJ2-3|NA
CASSPGRGGKTDTQYF
TGTGCCAGCAGCCCAGGCCGCGGGGGGAAGACAGATACGCAGTATTTT
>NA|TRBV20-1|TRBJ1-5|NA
CSAGPTGPNQPQHF
TGCAGTGCTGGCCCGACAGGTCCGAATCAGCCCCAGCATTTT
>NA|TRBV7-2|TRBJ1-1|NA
CASSNQNTEAFF
TGTGCCAGCAGTAACCAGAACACTGAAGCTTTCTTT
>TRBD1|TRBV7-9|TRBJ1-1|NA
CASSLPPHRGTTEAFF
TGTGCCAGCAGCCTCCCCCCTCACAGGGGGACCACTGAAGCTTTCTTT
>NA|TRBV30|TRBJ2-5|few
CAWSKIGIETQYF
TGTGCCTGGAGTAAAATAGGGATAGAGACCCAGTACTTC
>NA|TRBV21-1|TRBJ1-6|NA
CASSKGQGARGGNSPLHF
TGTGCCAGCAGTAAGGGACAGGGCGCCAGGGGTGGAAATTCACCCCTCCACTTT
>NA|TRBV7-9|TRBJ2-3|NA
CASRNDFLTDTQYF
TGTGCCAGCAGAAACGACTTCCTCACAGATACGCAGTATTTT
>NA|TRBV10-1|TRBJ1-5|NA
CASSEGPTRSQHF
TGCGCCAGCAGTGAGGGACCGACGCGGTCCCAGCATTTT
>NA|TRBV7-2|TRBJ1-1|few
CASSARPGVTEAFF
TGTGCCAGCAGCGCTCGCCCAGGGGTCACTGAAGCTTTCTTT
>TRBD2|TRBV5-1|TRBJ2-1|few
CASSRGETSGSYNEQFF
TGCGCCAGCAGCCGAGGAGAGACTAGCGGGTCTTACAATGAGCAGTTCTTC